Shown below are 7 T cell receptor beta chains from a single sample sequenced in a study of beta chain features in type 1 diabetes. The whole isolated RNA underwent reverse transcription, so sequencing captured expressed TCRB transcripts. Libraries were prepared by immunoSEQ multiplex PCR; TCRdb keeps only in-frame clonotypes and omits some of them. This sample carries about 230,000 clones, around 10% of them seen once, and the ten largest clones take about 0.037%. Sequenced sample: naive CD4+ T cells from blood. Receptors were obtained from a young woman in good health.

This clone has just a few counts. The rearrangement uses TRBV30 and TRBJ1-1; D is uncertain. V gave up 1 base and J gave up 4 bases, with 13 bases separating them. The CDR3 extends over 14 amino acids. Germline V CDR1 and CDR2: GTSNPN, SVGIG (reference sequence). The CDR3 coding sequence is TGTGCCTGGAGTGCCGGCCGGCGGGCCACTGAAGCTTTCTTT. This sequence encodes CAWSAGRRATEAFF. Looking up the rest from reference TRBV30 and TRBJ1-1 gives the full variable domain: SQTIHQWPATLVQPVGSPLSLECTVEGTSNPNLYWYRQAAGRGLQLLFYSVGIGQISSEVPQNLSASRPQDRQFILSSKKLLLSDSGFYLCAWSAGRRATEAFFGQGTRLTVV.

This clone was picked up a small number of times. DNA of the CDR3: TGCGCCAGCAGCTTGGACTACACAGATACGCAGTATTTT. As protein: CASSLDYTDTQYF. This rearrangement joins TRBV5-1 to TRBJ2-3; D is ambiguous. V shed 0 bases and J shed 2 bases, with 4 bases lying between them. Germline V gene lookup returns CDR1 SGHRS and CDR2 YFSETQ. The CDR3 has 13 residues.

This clone has more than one count but fewer than ten. The chain uses TRBV5-1 and TRBJ1-5; TRBD1 agrees at 7 bases. V shed 1 base and J 2 bases; nucleotides not matched to a gene: 6. The CDR3 runs to 16 residues. Germline CDR1 SGHRS, CDR2 YFSETQ. As DNA, the CDR3 is TGCGCCAGCAGCTTGTCGGCAGGGGGTGGCAATCAGCCCCAGCATTTT. It codes for CASSLSAGGGNQPQHF.

This chain uses TRBV5-4 with TRBJ1-2; possible D gene TRBD1, 5 bases. Per germline, CDR1 SGHNT and CDR2 YYREEE (reference sequence). Deletions cut 4 bases from V and 0 bases from J, with 13 bases between. The CDR3 contains 15 residues. CDR3 DNA sequence: TGTGCCAGCAGCCTGGGACTCCATCCTAACTATGGCTACACCTTC. This gives the protein CASSLGLHPNYGYTF.

This clone appeared many times. Here the CDR3 DNA reads TGCAGCGTTGAAGAAAGGGACAGGGGATACGAGCAGTACTTC. Translating gives CSVEERDRGYEQYF. V and J are TRBV29-1 and TRBJ2-7, with 10 positions matching TRBD1. The V gene end was trimmed by 0 bases and the J gene end by 4 bases; junction bases not matched to a gene: 3. The germline gives CDR1 SQVTM, CDR2 ANQGSEA. There are 14 residues in the CDR3.

A few counts support this clone. The gene calls are TRBV4-2 and TRBJ1-4; 7 bases are shared with TRBD1. Germline V gives CDR1 LGHNA, CDR2 YNFKEQ. Trimming took 2 bases from V and 6 from J; bases not matched to a gene: 12. The CDR3 spans 17 residues. Here the CDR3 reads CASSQFQGGRGYEKLFF. The CDR3 DNA reads as TGTGCCAGCAGCCAATTCCAGGGGGGCAGGGGGTATGAAAAACTGTTTTTT.

This clone was counted only a few times. The chain has TRBV6-5 and TRBJ1-1; the D is unclear. The CDR3 has 14 amino acids. CDR1 is MNHEY and CDR2 is SVGAGI in the germline V gene. V gave up 4 bases and J gave up 2 bases, with 11 bases separating them. The CDR3 DNA reads TGTGCCAGCAGTTCCCGTCGAGGAAACACTGAAGCTTTCTTT. This gives the protein CASSSRRGNTEAFF.